The entry that follows covers one T cell receptor (beta chain) sequence. While infection was still active, Seattle patients were enrolled and then followed longitudinally. Germline lookup yields CDR1 WSHSY and CDR2 SAAADI. The germline V and J ends were trimmed by 0 bases and 1 base, with 9 bases remaining between them. There are 15 residues in the CDR3. The entry originates in a study of blood T cell repertoires in COVID-19. Study as a whole: The study drew acute and convalescent COVID-19 samples from the United States, Italy and Spain. Nucleic acid was either cDNA or gDNA, and it came from T cells, B-cell-depleted T cells, or PBMCs.

In the authors' workflow: Cell counts per sample came from amplifying reference gene primers. Libraries were prepared by immunoSEQ multiplex PCR; TCRdb keeps only in-frame clonotypes and omits some of them. The V and J calls and clone size were taken over from that table, and D and trimming were inferred from the DNA. The data contain approximately 200,000 clones, 94% of them singletons. This chain connects TRBV10-2 to TRBJ2-5; D might be TRBD2 (6 bases). Sequences were obtained from peripheral blood. This receptor was identified in a man in his thirties or forties with COVID-19, enrolled during active disease. Here the CDR3 DNA reads TGCGCCAGCAGTGAGTCTCCTAGCGTCCAAGAGACCCAGTACTTC. Residues: CASSESPSVQETQYF.